Following are 19 T cell receptor beta chains from one sample sequenced in a study of vaccination and CD4 T cells after COVID-19. Cultured CD4+ T cells had their DNA profiled by the Oncomine TCR Beta short-read assay. Each CDR3 protein is one row after TCRdb ran MiXCR on the PCR reads. The data contain approximately 17,000 distinct CDR3 sequences, more than 55% of them singletons. These receptors' antigens are unknown. Indicated treatment: approximately nine-day PBMC culture with coronavirus spike peptide pools or control peptides (ViraFEST assay). Material: CD4+ T cells from blood, cultured in vitro. Receptors were obtained from a human donor who had recovered from COVID-19.

A few counts support this clonotype. The chain has TRBV20-1 and TRBJ1-2; 7 bases fit TRBD1. Germline values: CDR1 DFQATT, CDR2 SNEGSKA (reference sequence). The V and J ends lost 6 bases and 8 bases, in that order; junction bases with no gene match: 15. The CDR3 runs to 14 residues. CDR3 in DNA: TGCAGTGCGCGAAAGGGGGCCGGGGGTAGGGGCTACACCTTC. Translation: CSARKGAGGRGYTF.

The chain carries TRBV24-1 and TRBJ2-1, with D perhaps TRBD2 (6 bases). V dropped 4 bases and J dropped 6 bases, with 18 bases sitting between them. The CDR3 has 16 amino acids. From germline, CDR1 is KGHDR and CDR2 SFDVKD. The DNA of the CDR3 is TGTGCCACCAGTGAAACCGGGACTCCGCGCAGCAATGAGCAGTTCTTC. It specifies CATSETGTPRSNEQFF.

V is TRBV7-3 and J is TRBJ2-5; TRBD2 might be the D (5 bases). The CDR3 is 15 residues long. Germline CDR1 is SGHTA and CDR2 is FQGTGA. The V gene lost 1 base and the J gene lost 1 base, with 10 bases spanning the gap. For the CDR3, the DNA is TGTGCCAGCAGCTTAATAGCTGGACTCCAAGAGACCCAGTACTTC. This sequence encodes CASSLIAGLQETQYF.

V gene TRBV19 combines with J gene TRBJ2-5; the match to TRBD2 covers 10 bases. Germline V gene sequence: CDR1 LNHDA, CDR2 SQIVND (reference sequence). V lost 9 bases to trimming and J lost 5 bases; unmatched junction nucleotides: 9. The CDR3 is made up of 14 amino acids. The CDR3 DNA reads as TGTGCCAGCCAAAGCGGGAGGGCGATGGAGACCCAGTACTTC. This encodes CASQSGRAMETQYF. Together with reference TRBV19 and TRBJ2-5, the CDR3 gives the full variable domain: DGGITQSPKYLFRKEGQNVTLSCEQNLNHDAMYWYRQDPGQGLRLIYYSQIVNDFQKGDIAEGYSVSREKKESFPLTVTSAQKNPTAFYLCASQSGRAMETQYFGPGTRLLVL.

This chain links TRBV7-2 with TRBJ2-2; 10 bases are a match to TRBD1. The germline CDR1 and CDR2 sequences are SGHTA and FQGNSA. The V gene end was trimmed by 1 base and the J gene end by 6 bases; junction bases not matched to a gene: 2. The CDR3 loop spans 15 amino acids. In nucleotides, the CDR3 is TGTGCCAGCAGCTTAGGGACAGGGGGGGCCGGGGAGCTGTTTTTT. This translates into CASSLGTGGAGELFF.

V usage is TRBV20-1 and J usage is TRBJ1-2; a weak D match, TRBD1 (6 bases). Deletions cut 3 bases from V and 2 bases from J, with 16 bases between. The CDR3 spans 15 residues. In germline, CDR1 is DFQATT, CDR2 SNEGSKA (reference sequence). The CDR3 DNA is TGCAGTGCTAGGGGCCCGGACAGAAAAAACTATGGCTACACCTTC. Its translation: CSARGPDRKNYGYTF.

V is TRBV18 and J is TRBJ1-1, with D perhaps TRBD1 (5 bases). This CDR3 comprises 17 residues. Deletions cut 6 bases from V and 5 bases from J, with 25 bases between. Germline V gene data show CDR1 as KGHSH and CDR2 as LQKENI. The DNA for the CDR3 is TGTGCCAGCTCGACGCCAAACCCAACAGGTGGGGGTACTGAAGCTTTCTTT. As protein: CASSTPNPTGGGTEAFF.

The V and J genes are TRBV6-1 and TRBJ2-7, with D tentatively TRBD2 (5 bases). Germline assignment: CDR1 MNHNS and CDR2 SASEGT. Trimming pared 5 bases from V and 1 base from J, leaving 12 bases between. The CDR3 runs to 14 residues. CDR3 bases: TGTGCCAGCAGTCCCCCGACTAATTCCTACGAGCAGTACTTC. It codes for CASSPPTNSYEQYF.

V is TRBV20-1 and J is TRBJ1-5; maybe TRBD1 (6 bases). CDR3 length equals 13 residues. Germline V CDR1 and CDR2: DFQATT, SNEGSKA (reference sequence). With 1 base removed from V and 6 bases from J, the gap between germline ends came to 10 bases. The CDR3 here is CSARVPGAQPQHF. CDR3 sequence (DNA): TGCAGTGCTAGAGTCCCAGGGGCTCAGCCCCAGCATTTT.

This chain uses TRBV20-1 with TRBJ1-4; D uncertain. CDR1 is DFQATT, CDR2 SNEGSKA, per germline (reference sequence). V lost 5 bases and J lost 4, with 8 bases in between. This CDR3 is built from 12 residues. The CDR3 protein is CSALSLNEKLFF. The CDR3, as DNA: TGCAGTGCTCTTAGCCTTAATGAAAAACTGTTTTTT.

The rearrangement joins TRBV7-3 to TRBJ2-3; 11 positions agree with TRBD2. With 1 base clipped from V and 5 bases from J, the junction kept 2 bases outside the gene matches. From germline, CDR1 is SGHTA and CDR2 FQGTGA. This CDR3 contains 15 residues. This CDR3 is CASSLMGLAVDTQYF. DNA of the CDR3: TGTGCCAGCAGCTTAATGGGACTAGCGGTAGATACGCAGTATTTT.

The gene calls are TRBV5-1 and TRBJ1-3, with a tentative D call TRBD1 (5 bases). Trimming shortened V by 0 bases and J by 3 bases, and 13 bases separated the two germline ends. The germline V gene has CDR1 SGHRS and CDR2 YFSETQ. The CDR3 loop spans 16 amino acids. CDR3 sequence: CASSLVSGTLGNTIYF. In DNA, the CDR3 is TGCGCCAGCAGCTTGGTTTCAGGGACCCTTGGAAACACCATATATTTT.

The chain combines TRBV30 with TRBJ1-2; possible D gene TRBD1, 5 bases. Germline assignment: CDR1 GTSNPN and CDR2 SVGIG (reference sequence). CDR3 length: 11 amino acids. Trimming removed 5 bases at V and 2 bases at J, with 6 bases between. DNA of the CDR3: TGTGCCTGGGGGACGAACTATGGCTACACCTTC. This codes for CAWGTNYGYTF.

The chain joins TRBV24-1 to TRBJ1-1; D may be TRBD1 (5 bases). The V and J ends lost 3 bases and 5 bases respectively, with 12 bases between them. The CDR3 spans 14 residues. Germline lookup yields CDR1 KGHDR and CDR2 SFDVKD. CDR3 nucleotides: TGTGCCACCAGTGATGGGGCGCCGGAGACTGAAGCTTTCTTT. Its translation: CATSDGAPETEAFF.

J is TRBJ1-1 and V is TRBV7-9; perhaps TRBD1 as D (5 bases). With 0 bases removed from V and 5 bases from J, the gap between germline ends came to 10 bases. This CDR3 is 14 amino acids long. Looked up from germline, CDR1 is SEHNR and CDR2 is FQNEAQ (reference sequence). The CDR3 spells CASSLAGDRTEAFF. CDR3 DNA: TGTGCCAGCAGCTTAGCGGGAGACAGAACTGAAGCTTTCTTT.

This clonotype showed up just a few times. The rearrangement links TRBV12-3 or TRBV12-4 to TRBJ1-2; the match to TRBD1 covers 9 bases. J lost 6 bases, V lost 5 bases, and 19 bases had no gene match. The CDR3 loop spans 18 amino acids. For the CDR3, the DNA is TGTGCCAGCAGTACCACGGGACACAGGGGGCGCGGACTTCATGGCTACACCTTC. Translation gives CASSTTGHRGRGLHGYTF.

This clonotype was picked up a small number of times. J is TRBJ1-6 and V is TRBV7-2, with no clear D. Trimming shortened V by 3 bases and J by 5 bases, and 14 bases separated the two germline ends. Germline CDR1 SGHTA, CDR2 FQGNSA. CDR3 size: 16 residues. CDR3 loop: CASSLRTPGDNSPLHF. The CDR3 DNA sequence: TGTGCCAGCAGCTTGAGGACCCCCGGAGATAATTCACCCCTCCACTTT.

This clonotype is labeled as medium-sized (0.01 to 0.1%). The genes are TRBV10-3 and TRBJ1-2; 12 positions match TRBD1. Germline CDR1 reads ENHRY; CDR2 reads SYGVKD. The CDR3 contains 17 residues. Trimming cost V 6 bases and J 7 bases; bases outside gene matches: 15. Here the CDR3 DNA reads TGTGCCATCAGAACCGGGACAGGGGGCGAACTCGAGAGTGGCTACACCTTC. It is translated as CAIRTGTGGELESGYTF.

The CDR3 region has the DNA TGTGCCAGCAGTTCGGACAGAGCTAACTATGGCTACACCTTC. Protein: CASSSDRANYGYTF. This rearrangement joins TRBV27 to TRBJ1-2; weak D call: TRBD1 (6 bases). Germline V gene data show CDR1 as MNHEY and CDR2 as SMNVEV (reference sequence). The CDR3 spans 14 residues. Trimming removed 4 bases at V and 0 bases at J, with 9 bases between.